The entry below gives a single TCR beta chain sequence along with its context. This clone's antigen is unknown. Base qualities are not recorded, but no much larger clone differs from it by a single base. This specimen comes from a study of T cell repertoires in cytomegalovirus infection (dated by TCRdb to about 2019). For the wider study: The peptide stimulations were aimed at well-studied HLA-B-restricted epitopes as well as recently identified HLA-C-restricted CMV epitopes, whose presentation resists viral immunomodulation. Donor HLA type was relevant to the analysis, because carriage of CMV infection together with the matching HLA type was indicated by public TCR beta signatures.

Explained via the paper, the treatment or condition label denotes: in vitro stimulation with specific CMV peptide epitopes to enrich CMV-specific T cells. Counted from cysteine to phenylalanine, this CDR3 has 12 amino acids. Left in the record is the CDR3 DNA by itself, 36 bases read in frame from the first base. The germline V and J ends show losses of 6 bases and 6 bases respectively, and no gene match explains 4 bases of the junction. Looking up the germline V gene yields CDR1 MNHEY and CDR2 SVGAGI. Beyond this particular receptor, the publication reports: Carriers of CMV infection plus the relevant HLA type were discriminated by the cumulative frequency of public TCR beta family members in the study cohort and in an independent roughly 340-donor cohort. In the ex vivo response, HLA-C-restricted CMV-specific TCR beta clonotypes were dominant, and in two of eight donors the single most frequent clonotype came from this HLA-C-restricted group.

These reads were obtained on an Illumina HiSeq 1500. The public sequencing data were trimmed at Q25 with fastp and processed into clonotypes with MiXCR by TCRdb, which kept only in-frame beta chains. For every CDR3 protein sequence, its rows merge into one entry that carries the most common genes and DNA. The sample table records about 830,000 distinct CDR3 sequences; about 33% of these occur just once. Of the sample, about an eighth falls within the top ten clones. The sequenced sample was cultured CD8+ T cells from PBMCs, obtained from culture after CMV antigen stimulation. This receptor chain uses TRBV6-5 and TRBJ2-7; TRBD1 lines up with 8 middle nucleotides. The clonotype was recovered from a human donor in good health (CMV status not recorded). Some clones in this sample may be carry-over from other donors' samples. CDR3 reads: CASRDTGGEQYF. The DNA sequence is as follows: TGTGCCAGCAGAGATACAGGGGGCGAGCAGTACTTC.